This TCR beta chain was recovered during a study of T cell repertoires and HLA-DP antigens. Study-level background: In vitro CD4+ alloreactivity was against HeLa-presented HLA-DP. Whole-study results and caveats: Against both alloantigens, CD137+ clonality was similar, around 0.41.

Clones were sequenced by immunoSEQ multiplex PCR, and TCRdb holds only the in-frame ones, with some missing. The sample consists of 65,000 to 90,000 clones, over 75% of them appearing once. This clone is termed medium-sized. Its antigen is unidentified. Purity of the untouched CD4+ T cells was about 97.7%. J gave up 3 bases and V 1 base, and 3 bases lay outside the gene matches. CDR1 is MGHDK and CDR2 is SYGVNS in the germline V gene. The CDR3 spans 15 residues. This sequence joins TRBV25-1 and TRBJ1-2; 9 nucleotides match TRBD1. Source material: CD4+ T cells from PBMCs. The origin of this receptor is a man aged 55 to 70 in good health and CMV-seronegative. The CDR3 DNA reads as TGTGCCAGCAGTGAATCGAGGACAGGGGACTATGGCTACACCTTC. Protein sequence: CASSESRTGDYGYTF.